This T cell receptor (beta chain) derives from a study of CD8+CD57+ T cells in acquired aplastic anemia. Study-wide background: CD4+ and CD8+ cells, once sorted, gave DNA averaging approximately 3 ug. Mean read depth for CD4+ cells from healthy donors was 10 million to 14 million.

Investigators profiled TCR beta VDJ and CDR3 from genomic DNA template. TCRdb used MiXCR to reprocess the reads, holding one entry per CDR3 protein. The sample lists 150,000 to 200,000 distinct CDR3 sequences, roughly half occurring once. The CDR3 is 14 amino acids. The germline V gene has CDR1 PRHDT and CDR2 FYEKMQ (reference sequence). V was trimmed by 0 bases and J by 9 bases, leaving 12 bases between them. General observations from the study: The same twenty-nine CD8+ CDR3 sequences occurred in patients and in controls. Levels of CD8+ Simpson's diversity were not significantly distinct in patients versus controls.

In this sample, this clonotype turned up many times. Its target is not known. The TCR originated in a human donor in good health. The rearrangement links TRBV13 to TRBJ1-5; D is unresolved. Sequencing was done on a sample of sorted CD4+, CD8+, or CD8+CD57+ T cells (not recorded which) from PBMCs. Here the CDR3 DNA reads TGTGCCAGCAGCTTAGGTCACCCCGGCCGGCCCCAGCATTTT. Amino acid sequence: CASSLGHPGRPQHF.